Listed here is a single T cell receptor (beta chain). With 1 base removed from V and 3 bases from J, the gap between germline ends came to 12 bases. The CDR3 spans 14 residues. Germline CDR1 is DFQATT and CDR2 is SNEGSKA (reference sequence). These data originate in a study of blood T cells in healthy people across ages. Turning to the study itself: In model experiments, template switching was able to capture about one barcoded beta molecule for every two T cells that were present.

Combining a sample-barcoded 5' primer with a J-beta primer mix, a second PCR ran for roughly 6 to 11 cycles. MiXCR, applied by TCRdb to the 5' RACE reads, yields one record per CDR3 protein. The table has fewer than 900,000 distinct CDR3 sequences, 49% seen once. The receptor's source is a woman aged 55-70 years in good health. Sequenced input: blood. The chain employs TRBV20-1 and TRBJ1-1; the D gene is possibly TRBD1 (6 bases). The CDR3 nucleotides read TGCAGTGCTAGAGTCAGGGGAGGCGACACTGAAGCTTTCTTT. Translation: CSARVRGGDTEAFF.